The clone carrying this T cell receptor beta chain appeared a single time. Germline values: CDR1 SGHDN, CDR2 FVKESK. This CDR3 spans 12 amino acids. V lost 2 bases and J lost 8, with 7 bases in between. Data came from immunoSEQ multiplex PCR; TCRdb stores just in-frame clones and leaves some out. The sample has 400,000 to 550,000 clones; around nine tenths are singletons. The entry originates in a study of blood T cell repertoires in COVID-19. What was sequenced was peripheral blood. The genes are TRBV14 and TRBJ2-1; unclear D gene. This TCR was recovered from a woman under 40 with acute or convalescent COVID-19. CDR3 bases: TGTGCCAGCAGCCAATTTCGGGATGAGCAGTTCTTC. It specifies CASSQFRDEQFF.